This T cell receptor beta chain stems from a study of vaccination effects on CD4 cells after COVID-19. A remark on this clone: The antigen remains unidentified.

CD4+ T cells specific for antigen were expanded with viral peptide pools by the ViraFEST assay before sequencing. On roughly day 10 of culture, CD4+ T cells were separated out. Of the BNT162b2 and mRNA-1273 vaccines, participants received two doses of one or the other. Measured with immunoSEQ multiplex PCR; TCRdb has only the in-frame clones, and not every one. There are 65,000 to 95,000 clones in the sample; more than 60% occur only once, and roughly 1.2% lies in the top ten. The CDR3 has 15 residues. The V gene lost 0 bases and the J gene lost 4 bases, with 8 bases spanning the gap. In germline, CDR1 is SGDLS, CDR2 YYNGEE. Study outcomes and limitations: Vaccine-induced clones in healthy vaccinees cross-reacted with common cold coronaviruses in only 1 of 255 cases.

This clonotype was sampled from a human donor who received a COVID-19 vaccine. Sequenced here: CD4+ T cells from PBMCs cultured with HCoV-OC43 spike peptides, sampled after COVID-19 vaccination. Regarding subset: HCoV-OC43 spike overlapping peptide pool stimulation. The genes are TRBV9 and TRBJ2-6; possibly TRBD1 or TRBD2 for D (5 bases each). This CDR3 is CASSVGGPGANVLTF. The CDR3 DNA follows: TGTGCCAGCAGCGTAGGGGGACCCGGGGCCAACGTCCTGACTTTC.